This T cell receptor (beta chain) came from a study of blood T cell repertoires in COVID-19. CDR1 and CDR2 from the germline V gene are LNHDA and SQIVND (reference sequence). This CDR3 contains 15 residues. Trimming removed 8 bases at V and 4 bases at J, with 20 bases between. Produced via immunoSEQ multiplex PCR; TCRdb's table is partial and in-frame only. The repertoire has about 250,000 clones, approximately 85% of them found once; the top ten carry more than 4%. The material sequenced was PBMCs or T cells enriched from blood (not recorded which). The receptor was isolated from a woman in her 30s who had recovered from COVID-19. The chain combines TRBV19 with TRBJ2-5; D might be TRBD2 (6 bases). Here the CDR3 DNA reads TGTGCCAGTGGGTCCCCCATGGGAGGCGGAGAGACCCAGTACTTC. It encodes CASGSPMGGGETQYF.